Below, 27 T cell receptor beta chains from the same sample are listed, as sequenced in a study of T cell clones after liver transplantation. Using immunoSEQ multiplex PCR, the repertoire was profiled, and TCRdb retains in-frame clones only, with some absent. The sample has about 50,000 clones; 55% to 75% are singletons. Sequences were derived from CD4+ T cells from blood, sampled around 54 months after liver transplant. The receptors originated from a human patient who received a liver transplant. Some of the T cells might come from the graft donor.

This chain links TRBV5-6 with TRBJ2-3, with 12 bases lining up with TRBD2. Germline lookup yields CDR1 SGHDT and CDR2 YYEEEE. Trimming at V came to 4 bases and at J to 2 bases, leaving 2 bases not matched to a gene. There are 15 residues in the CDR3. This chain's CDR3 is CASSPSGGDTDTQYF. The DNA of the CDR3 is TGTGCCAGCAGCCCTAGCGGGGGGGACACAGATACGCAGTATTTT.

V gene TRBV2 combines with J gene TRBJ2-1; 11 bases match TRBD2. The CDR3 spans 14 residues. V shed 6 bases, J shed 5 bases, and the junction held 3 bases outside the gene matches. CDR1 and CDR2 from the germline V gene are SNHLY and FYNNEI. The CDR3 here is CASRSSGGDNEQFF. The CDR3 coding sequence is TGTGCCAGCAGAAGTAGCGGGGGGGACAATGAGCAGTTCTTC.

This clone is termed medium-sized. This chain uses TRBV2 with TRBJ2-5; D is possibly TRBD1 or TRBD2 (7 bases each). There are 13 residues in the CDR3. Trimming shortened V by 8 bases and J by 4 bases, and 14 bases separated the two germline ends. CDR1 and CDR2 from the germline V gene are SNHLY and FYNNEI. The CDR3 loop is CASGPGGGETQYF. The CDR3 nucleotides read TGTGCCAGCGGACCAGGGGGGGGAGAGACCCAGTACTTC.

The gene calls are TRBV6-1 and TRBJ1-3; D gene uncertain. This CDR3 region has 15 residues. Germline CDR1 is MNHNS and CDR2 is SASEGT. Between the trimmed V and J ends, which lost 7 bases and 0 bases, there was a span of 13 bases. This CDR3 reads CASISAPSSGNTIYF. CDR3 in DNA: TGTGCCAGCATCTCGGCCCCGAGCTCTGGAAACACCATATATTTT.

V is TRBV28 and J is TRBJ1-6; D gene unclear. There are 17 residues in the CDR3. V lost 8 bases, J lost 3 bases, and 20 bases lay in between. Germline V gene sequence: CDR1 MDHEN, CDR2 SYDVKM. The CDR3 coding sequence is TGTGCCAGCTACTACTCGGGATTTTCCCTCTATAATTCACCCCTCCACTTT. This gives the protein CASYYSGFSLYNSPLHF.

This chain links TRBV10-3 with TRBJ1-4, with TRBD1 matching 8 bases. Trimming at V came to 3 bases and at J to 4 bases, leaving 4 bases not matched to a gene. Germline lookup yields CDR1 ENHRY and CDR2 SYGVKD. The CDR3 is made up of 15 amino acids. The CDR3 bases are TGTGCCATCAGTGAAAGACAGGGGATTAATGAAAAACTGTTTTTT. It yields the protein CAISERQGINEKLFF.

This clone showed up just once. The chain couples TRBV28 to TRBJ1-5; TRBD1 aligns across 9 bases. The V gene end was trimmed by 6 bases and the J gene end by 5 bases; junction bases not matched to a gene: 11. Germline lookup yields CDR1 MDHEN and CDR2 SYDVKM. The CDR3 is 16 amino acids. CDR3 loop: CASSAPGQGVYQPQHF. The CDR3 DNA reads TGTGCCAGCAGCGCCCCGGGACAGGGTGTGTATCAGCCCCAGCATTTT.

This clone has only a few counts. V gene TRBV16 combines with J gene TRBJ1-6; D gene unclear. V was cut by 4 bases and J by 7 bases, with 8 bases left in between. This CDR3 has 13 amino acids. The germline V gene has CDR1 KGHSY and CDR2 FQNENV. The CDR3 nucleotides are TGTGCCAGCAGCCCATCAGTGAATTCACCCCTCCACTTT. It is translated as CASSPSVNSPLHF.

The CDR3 region is CASSLGRGPEETQYF. The CDR3 DNA reads TGTGCCAGCAGCTTGGGCAGGGGGCCGGAGGAGACCCAGTACTTC. The rearrangement links TRBV5-4 to TRBJ2-5, with TRBD1 matching 8 bases. The V segment lost 0 bases and the J segment 5 bases; nucleotides outside the gene matches: 6. The CDR3 covers 15 residues. Per the germline V gene, CDR1 is SGHNT and CDR2 is YYREEE (reference sequence).

This clone was recorded once. The rearrangement joins TRBV14 to TRBJ1-4; possibly TRBD1 for D (5 bases). V was clipped by 1 base and J by 12 bases, with 9 bases between them. Germline CDR1 and CDR2: SGHDN and FVKESK. This CDR3 spans 12 amino acids. CDR3 loop: CASSQVGGELFF. The CDR3 DNA follows: TGTGCCAGCAGCCAAGTGGGGGGAGAACTGTTTTTT.

The chain uses TRBV2 and TRBJ1-2; 7 bases line up with TRBD1. The germline V gene encodes CDR1 SNHLY and CDR2 FYNNEI. After removal of 4 bases from V and 5 bases from J, the junction contained 4 bases not matched to a gene. The CDR3 has 13 amino acids. The CDR3 DNA follows: TGTGCCAGCAGTGCGACAGGGCGGTATGGCTACACCTTC. Its protein product is CASSATGRYGYTF.

This clone was seen a single time. This rearrangement joins TRBV29-1 to TRBJ2-2; D perhaps matches TRBD2 (5 bases). There are 16 residues in the CDR3. Trimming took off 6 bases at V and 0 bases at J, with 17 bases between the two ends. CDR1 SQVTM and CDR2 ANQGSEA come from the germline V gene. CDR3 protein: CSVTSPGSSNTGELFF. CDR3 nucleotide sequence: TGCAGCGTGACCTCACCGGGATCTTCGAACACCGGGGAGCTGTTTTTT.

The V gene is TRBV21-1, the J gene TRBJ2-3; the table's D gene call, TRBD2, was not cross checked with the DNA. TRBV21-1 is a recognized pseudogene. The CDR3 contains 17 residues. In DNA, the CDR3 is TGTGCCAGCCCCACCAGGCTAGCGGGGGGAATCACAGATACGCAGTATTTT. Protein product: CASPTRLAGGITDTQYF.

The chain joins TRBV11-3 to TRBJ2-1; the D call may be TRBD1 or TRBD2 (5 bases each). Germline CDR1 SGHNT, CDR2 YENEEA. Trimming took off 5 bases at V and 9 bases at J, with 14 bases between the two ends. This CDR3 comprises 13 residues. CDR3 in DNA: TGTGCCAGCAGCATCGCTGGGGGTAGTGAGCAGTTCTTC. Its protein is CASSIAGGSEQFF.

This chain joins TRBV7-8 and TRBJ2-5; the match to TRBD1 covers 10 bases. The V and J ends lost 6 bases and 5 bases, in that order; junction bases with no gene match: 9. Germline CDR1 SGHVS, CDR2 FQNEAQ. The length of the CDR3 is 15 residues. As DNA, the CDR3 is TGTGCCAGCAGGGCGACAGGGGGCGCAGTGGAGACCCAGTACTTC. This encodes CASRATGGAVETQYF. The full variable domain, completed using reference TRBV7-8 and TRBJ2-5, is GAGVSQSPRYKVAKRGQDVALRCDPISGHVSLFWYQQALGQGPEFLTYFQNEAQLDKSGLPSDRFFAERPEGSVSTLKIQRTQQEDSAVYLCASRATGGAVETQYFGPGTRLLVL.

The chain carries TRBV28 and TRBJ2-7; D might be TRBD1 or TRBD2, each matching 5 bases. Germline lookup yields CDR1 MDHEN and CDR2 SYDVKM. V was clipped by 0 bases and J by 0 bases, with 9 bases between them. The CDR3 is 15 amino acids. In nucleotides, the CDR3 is TGTGCCAGCAGTTTATGGTCAGGGAGCTCCTACGAGCAGTACTTC. Its translation is CASSLWSGSSYEQYF.

This chain links TRBV2 with TRBJ2-1, with D hard to call. Germline loops: CDR1 SNHLY, CDR2 FYNNEI. The CDR3 sequence is 11 residues long. V lost 4 bases and J 10 bases, leaving 8 bases between the germline ends. For the CDR3, the DNA is TGTGCCAGCAGTGTACTGGAAGAGCAGTTCTTC. It encodes CASSVLEEQFF. The whole variable domain, filled in from reference TRBV2 and TRBJ2-1, reads EPEVTQTPSHQVTQMGQEVILRCVPISNHLYFYWYRQILGQKVEFLVSFYNNEISEKSEIFDDQFSVERPDGSNFTLKIRSTKLEDSAMYFCASSVLEEQFFGPGTRLTVL.

The genes are TRBV6-1 and TRBJ2-4; no clear D. The V and J ends lost 4 bases and 0 bases respectively, with 13 bases between them. CDR3 size: 16 residues. CDR1 is MNHNS, CDR2 SASEGT, per germline. In DNA, the CDR3 is TGTGCCAGCAGTGGGTCGGTTGGGGAAGCCAAAAACATTCAGTACTTC. Amino acid sequence: CASSGSVGEAKNIQYF.

This chain uses TRBV28 with TRBJ1-3, with D possibly matching TRBD1 (5 bases). V was trimmed by 3 bases and J by 4 bases, leaving 13 bases between them. Germline CDR1 MDHEN, CDR2 SYDVKM. This CDR3 is 15 amino acids long. CDR3: CASSFAGQTGNTIYF. CDR3 DNA: TGTGCCAGCAGTTTTGCAGGGCAGACGGGAAACACCATATATTTT.

The CDR3 region has the DNA TGTGCCAGCAGCTTGCGTACGGGGGGCCGAGAGACCCAGTACTTC. Amino acids: CASSLRTGGRETQYF. The chain has TRBV5-4 and TRBJ2-5; D is possibly TRBD2 (7 bases). The CDR3 runs 15 residues. Trimming shortened V by 1 base and J by 4 bases, and 14 bases separated the two germline ends. The germline V gene encodes CDR1 SGHNT and CDR2 YYREEE (reference sequence).

This chain connects TRBV6-1 to TRBJ2-7, with a possible D match to TRBD2 (7 bases). This CDR3 is built from 14 residues. The V end lost 2 bases, the J end lost 6 bases, and 14 bases lay between the germline ends. Germline V gene sequence: CDR1 MNHNS, CDR2 SASEGT. The CDR3 DNA sequence: TGTGCCAGCAGTGAATTGCTAGGGGGGGGCGAGCAGTACTTC. This sequence encodes CASSELLGGGEQYF.

The chain combines TRBV7-2 with TRBJ1-5; TRBD1 might be the D (6 bases). This CDR3 contains 14 residues. Germline CDR1 SGHTA, CDR2 FQGNSA. V lost 1 base and J lost 7, with 11 bases in between. CDR3 in amino acids: CASSLDRAGQPQHF. The DNA for the CDR3 is TGTGCCAGCAGCTTAGACAGGGCAGGGCAGCCCCAGCATTTT.

CDR3 sequence: CASSLDLRGSGETQYF. Written as DNA, the CDR3 is TGTGCCAGCAGCTTAGATTTGCGGGGGAGTGGTGAGACCCAGTACTTC. The chain employs TRBV7-9 and TRBJ2-5; 7 bases are a match to TRBD2. CDR3 size: 16 residues. Germline assignment: CDR1 SEHNR and CDR2 FQNEAQ (reference sequence). V trimming: 1 base; J trimming: 5 bases; junction bases outside the gene matches: 10.

This clone was seen only a few times. V usage is TRBV5-1 and J usage is TRBJ1-6, with TRBD1 matching 7 bases. This CDR3 comprises 14 residues. J gave up 6 bases and V 4 bases, and 4 bases lay outside the gene matches. CDR1 is SGHRS and CDR2 is YFSETQ in the germline V gene. The CDR3 loop is CASSQQGSNSPLHF. CDR3 in DNA: TGCGCCAGCAGCCAACAGGGGAGTAATTCACCCCTCCACTTT. The entire variable domain, with the rest obtained from reference TRBV5-1 and TRBJ1-6, is as follows: KAGVTQTPRYLIKTRGQQVTLSCSPISGHRSVSWYQQTPGQGLQFLFEYFSETQRNKGNFPGRFSGRQFSNSRSEMNVSTLELGDSALYLCASSQQGSNSPLHFGNGTRLTVT.

This clone was seen only once. The chain employs TRBV5-1 and TRBJ1-3; D remains ambiguous. This CDR3 region has 16 residues. From germline, CDR1 is SGHRS and CDR2 YFSETQ. Trimming cost V 0 bases and J 7 bases, with 17 bases left between them. CDR3 protein: CASSLDGPYSRNTIYF. The CDR3 nucleotides are TGCGCCAGCAGCTTGGATGGCCCCTATTCGAGGAACACCATATATTTT. Drawing the rest from reference TRBV5-1 and TRBJ1-3, the complete variable domain is KAGVTQTPRYLIKTRGQQVTLSCSPISGHRSVSWYQQTPGQGLQFLFEYFSETQRNKGNFPGRFSGRQFSNSRSEMNVSTLELGDSALYLCASSLDGPYSRNTIYFGEGSWLTVV.

The J gene is TRBJ2-1, the V gene TRBV10-2, with D unclear. Germline assignment: CDR1 WSHSY and CDR2 SAAADI. Trimming left V 6 bases short and J 0 bases short, with 6 bases between. The CDR3 totals 13 residues. CDR3 sequence (DNA): TGCGCCAGCAGAGAGGACTCCTACAATGAGCAGTTCTTC. Translation gives CASREDSYNEQFF.

This chain links TRBV28 with TRBJ2-2; 7 bases are a match to TRBD1. This CDR3 is built from 15 residues. Germline CDR1 is MDHEN and CDR2 is SYDVKM. J lost 3 bases, V lost 6 bases, and 7 bases had no gene match. CDR3 in amino acids: CASRTGEQDTGELFF. The DNA of the CDR3 is TGTGCCAGCAGAACAGGGGAGCAGGACACCGGGGAGCTGTTTTTT. Based on the CDR3 plus reference TRBV28 and TRBJ2-2, the full variable domain is DVKVTQSSRYLVKRTGEKVFLECVQDMDHENMFWYRQDPGLGLRLIYFSYDVKMKEKGDIPEGYSVSREKKERFSLILESASTNQTSMYLCASRTGEQDTGELFFGEGSRLTVL.